A selection of T cell receptor beta chains follows, all from one sample in a study of T cells after yellow fever vaccination. MiXCR, applied by TCRdb to the 5' RACE reads, yields one record per CDR3 protein. This sample carries a few hundred thousand distinct CDR3 sequences, around 6.8% of them seen once, and the ten largest clones take about 18%. The source was PBMCs, collected approximately 40 days after the first yellow fever vaccination. These receptors were taken from a man younger than 30 who received the YFV17D yellow fever vaccine. CDR3s include the opening cysteine and the closing phenylalanine or tryptophan. Fields, in order: D gene, V gene, J gene, clone size, CDR3 protein, CDR3 DNA. A D gene is named only where the DNA matches it firmly. Size is stated for part of the rows, as once, few or many counts, or as a class when the clone is expanded.

NA	TRBV20-1	TRBJ1-6	few	CSAREFRTANSPLHF	TGCAGTGCTAGAGAATTTCGTACAGCCAATTCACCCCTCCACTTT
NA	TRBV7-2	TRBJ1-1	NA	CASSLGGGSDTEAFF	TGTGCCAGCAGCTTAGGGGGCGGGTCGGACACTGAAGCTTTCTTT
TRBD2	TRBV7-6	TRBJ2-2	many	CASSLGPRLAGTGELFF	TGTGCCAGCAGCTTAGGTCCCAGACTAGCGGGGACCGGGGAGCTGTTTTTT
NA	TRBV5-6	TRBJ2-3	NA	CASSLVGDFTDTQYF	TGTGCCAGCAGCTTGGTGGGGGATTTCACAGATACGCAGTATTTT
NA	TRBV28	TRBJ2-1	NA	CASSSPALPNEQFF	TGTGCCAGCAGTTCTCCCGCACTCCCCAATGAGCAGTTCTTC
NA	TRBV19	TRBJ1-5	few	CASARTAGEGNQPQHF	TGTGCCAGCGCCAGGACCGCAGGGGAGGGCAATCAGCCCCAGCATTTT
NA	TRBV2	TRBJ1-1	few	CASTLGEGAEAFF	TGTGCCAGCACCCTCGGGGAGGGGGCTGAAGCTTTCTTT
NA	TRBV7-2	TRBJ1-2	few	CASSSTPGLRGYTF	TGTGCCAGCAGCTCTACCCCAGGGCTCCGTGGCTACACCTTC
NA	TRBV5-1	TRBJ1-4	many	CASRSTQLNEKLFF	TGCGCCAGCAGGTCTACGCAGCTTAATGAAAAACTGTTTTTT
TRBD1	TRBV5-1	TRBJ2-1	NA	CASSPRDRASHEQFF	TGCGCCAGCAGCCCCCGGGACAGGGCTTCCCATGAGCAGTTCTTC
NA	TRBV10-3	TRBJ1-2	many	CAISESRGQAYGYTF	TGTGCCATCAGTGAGTCCCGCGGACAAGCCTATGGCTACACCTTC
NA	TRBV7-9	TRBJ1-5	NA	CASSLSDGNQPQHF	TGTGCCAGCAGCTTGTCCGACGGGAATCAGCCCCAGCATTTT
NA	TRBV5-1	TRBJ2-1	few	CASSGNNEQFF	TGCGCCAGCAGCGGAAACAATGAGCAGTTCTTC
TRBD1	TRBV6-1	TRBJ1-5	NA	CASSEPTTGYSNQPQHF	TGTGCCAGCAGTGAACCGACGACAGGGTATAGCAATCAGCCCCAGCATTTT
NA	TRBV12-3/TRBV12-4	TRBJ2-1	few	CASRPDRIIHNEQFF	TGTGCCAGCAGACCCGACAGGATTATACACAATGAGCAGTTCTTC
NA	TRBV6-2/TRBV6-3	TRBJ1-2	many	CASRYGSTRGYTF	TGTGCCAGCAGGTATGGGTCTACACGTGGCTACACCTTC
NA	TRBV11-2	TRBJ1-2	few	CASSLVTGTYGYTF	TGTGCCAGCAGCTTGGTGACTGGGACCTATGGCTACACCTTC
TRBD1	TRBV4-1	TRBJ2-6	few	CASSQTTGFANVLTF	TGCGCCAGCAGCCAGACGACAGGGTTTGCCAACGTCCTGACTTTC
NA	TRBV9	TRBJ2-3	few	CASSTYSGLTDTQYF	TGTGCCTCCTCTACCTACAGCGGACTCACAGATACGCAGTATTTT
NA	TRBV9	TRBJ1-5	few	CASSVWENQPQHF	TGTGCCAGCAGCGTATGGGAAAATCAGCCCCAGCATTTT
NA	TRBV19	TRBJ2-2	few	CASLEPNTGELFF	TGTGCCAGTTTAGAACCGAACACCGGGGAGCTGTTTTTT
NA	TRBV7-9	TRBJ2-2	NA	CASRPDNANTGELFF	TGTGCCAGCAGACCGGACAACGCGAACACCGGGGAGCTGTTTTTT
TRBD1	TRBV28	TRBJ1-5	few	CASRDRVMPQHF	TGTGCCAGCAGGGACAGGGTAATGCCCCAGCATTTT
NA	TRBV27	TRBJ2-5	few	CASSPRLAVIQETQYF	TGTGCCAGCAGTCCCCGGCTAGCAGTGATCCAAGAGACCCAGTACTTC
NA	TRBV5-1	TRBJ1-2	few	CASSLGYANYGYTF	TGCGCCAGCAGCTTGGGATATGCTAACTATGGCTACACCTTC
NA	TRBV7-2	TRBJ1-1	few	CASSLVGGTGMQKAFF	TGTGCCAGCAGCTTAGTTGGGGGAACGGGTATGCAGAAGGCTTTCTTT
TRBD2	TRBV14	TRBJ2-7	NA	CASSWGLAGDYEQYF	TGTGCCAGCAGCTGGGGACTAGCGGGGGACTACGAGCAGTACTTC
NA	TRBV29-1	TRBJ1-1	few	CSVGGTAVNTEAFF	TGCAGCGTGGGTGGGACTGCGGTGAACACTGAAGCTTTCTTT
NA	TRBV20-1	TRBJ2-5	many	CSARDSETYF	TGCAGTGCTAGAGATTCGGAGACATACTTC
NA	TRBV20-1	TRBJ1-6	few	CSARRDGFPLHF	TGCAGTGCTAGACGGGACGGATTCCCCCTCCACTTT
NA	TRBV25-1	TRBJ1-2	NA	CASSGHGVIYGYTF	TGTGCCAGCAGTGGCCATGGGGTGATTTATGGCTACACCTTC
NA	TRBV21-1	TRBJ2-5	many	CASSNDTGRGETQYF	TGTGCCAGCAGCAACGATACAGGAAGGGGAGAGACCCAGTACTTC
TRBD2	TRBV29-1	TRBJ2-2	NA	CSVEDGRGGTGELFF	TGCAGCGTTGAAGACGGACGGGGGGGGACCGGGGAGCTGTTTTTT
NA	TRBV27	TRBJ2-6	NA	CASSPVSSSGANVLTF	TGTGCCAGCAGCCCAGTAAGCAGCTCTGGGGCCAACGTCCTGACTTTC
TRBD1	TRBV19	TRBJ2-2	few	CASTLIGDRASGELFF	TGTGCCAGTACCCTAATTGGGGACAGGGCTTCCGGGGAGCTGTTTTTT